This T cell receptor (beta chain) was identified during a study of control samples from healthy donors and cancer patients. TCRdb keeps only in-frame clones here, not all; method: immunoSEQ multiplex PCR. In the table there are roughly 80,000 clones, approximately 90% of which are singletons. Between the trimmed V and J ends, which lost 0 bases and 9 bases, there was a span of 22 bases. This CDR3 region has 16 residues. The germline V gene encodes CDR1 SGHRS and CDR2 YFSETQ. The chain links TRBV5-1 to TRBJ2-7, with D possibly matching TRBD2 (5 bases). The sequence came from a woman aged 45-65 years in good health. The sample taken for sequencing was blood. The CDR3 DNA is TGCGCCAGCAGCTTGGATCTTGCGGGCCTGTCTAGGTTGCAGTACTTC. Translated, it gives CASSLDLAGLSRLQYF. Drawing the rest from reference TRBV5-1 and TRBJ2-7, the complete variable domain is KAGVTQTPRYLIKTRGQQVTLSCSPISGHRSVSWYQQTPGQGLQFLFEYFSETQRNKGNFPGRFSGRQFSNSRSEMNVSTLELGDSALYLCASSLDLAGLSRLQYFGPGTRLTVT.